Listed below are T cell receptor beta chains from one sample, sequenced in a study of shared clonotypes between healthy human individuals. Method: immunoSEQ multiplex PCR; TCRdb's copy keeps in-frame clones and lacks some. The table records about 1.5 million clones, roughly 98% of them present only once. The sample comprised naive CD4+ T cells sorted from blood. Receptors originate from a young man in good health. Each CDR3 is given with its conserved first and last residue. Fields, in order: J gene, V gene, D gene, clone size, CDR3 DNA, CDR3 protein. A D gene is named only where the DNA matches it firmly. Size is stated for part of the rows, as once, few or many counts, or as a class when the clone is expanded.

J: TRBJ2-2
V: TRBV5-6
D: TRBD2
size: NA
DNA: TGTGCCAGCAGCCCCGGGGGGGTCGGGGAGCTGTTTTTT
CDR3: CASSPGGVGELFF

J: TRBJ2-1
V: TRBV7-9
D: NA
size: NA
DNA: TGTGCCAGCAGCTTCAGTCTAGCGCCCAACAATGAGCAGTTCTTC
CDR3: CASSFSLAPNNEQFF

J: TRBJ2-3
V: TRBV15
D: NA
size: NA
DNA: TGTGCCACCAAGGATCTTCGCACAGATACGCAGTATTTT
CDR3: CATKDLRTDTQYF

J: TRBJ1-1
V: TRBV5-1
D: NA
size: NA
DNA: TGCGCCAGCAGCTTGGGGGCAGCGAACACTGAAGCTTTCTTT
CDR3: CASSLGAANTEAFF

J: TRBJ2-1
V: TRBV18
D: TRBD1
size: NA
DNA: TGTGCCAGCTCACGGGACAGGCTGAACATCTTTAACAATGAGCAGTTCTTC
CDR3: CASSRDRLNIFNNEQFF

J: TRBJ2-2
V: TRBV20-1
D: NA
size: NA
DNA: TGCAGTGCTACCCGGCGAGGGGAGCTGTTTTTT
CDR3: CSATRRGELFF

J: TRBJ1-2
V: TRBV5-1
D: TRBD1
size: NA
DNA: TGCGCCAGCAGCTTGGACAGGGGAAACTATGGCTACACCTTC
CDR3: CASSLDRGNYGYTF

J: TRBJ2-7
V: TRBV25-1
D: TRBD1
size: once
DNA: TGTGCCAGCAGTGAATCCCCGACAGGGTTGTACGAGCAGTACTTC
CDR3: CASSESPTGLYEQYF

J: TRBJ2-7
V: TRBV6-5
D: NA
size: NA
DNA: TGTGCCAGCAGTCAGACCCCCTCGGAGCAGTACTTC
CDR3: CASSQTPSEQYF

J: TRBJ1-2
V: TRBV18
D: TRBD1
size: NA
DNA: TGTGCCAGCTCACAGGACAGGGGGCGCGACTATGGCTACACCTTC
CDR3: CASSQDRGRDYGYTF

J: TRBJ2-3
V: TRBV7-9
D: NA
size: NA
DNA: TGTGCCAGCAGCAGCAGCAGGGTCGATACGCAGTATTTT
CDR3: CASSSSRVDTQYF

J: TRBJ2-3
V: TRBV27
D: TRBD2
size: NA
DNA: TGTGCCAGCTCCGAATTAGCGGGGCCCACAGATACGCAGTATTTT
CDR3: CASSELAGPTDTQYF

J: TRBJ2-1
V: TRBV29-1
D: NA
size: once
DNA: TGCGGCCATGGGGAGGGGGATTCCTACAATGAGCAGTTCTTC
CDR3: CGHGEGDSYNEQFF

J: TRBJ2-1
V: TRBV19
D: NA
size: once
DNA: TGTGCCAGTGGGGCGGGGGCCGACGTTCGGGATGAGCAGTTCTTC
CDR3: CASGAGADVRDEQFF

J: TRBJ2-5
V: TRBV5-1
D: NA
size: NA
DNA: TGCGCCAGCAGCTTGGTTCCGGGTCAAGAGACCCAGTACTTC
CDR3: CASSLVPGQETQYF